Shown below are 16 T cell receptor beta chains from a single sample sequenced in a study of shared clonotypes between healthy human individuals. Profiling relied on immunoSEQ multiplex PCR, and the TCRdb table lists in-frame clones only, not all of them. The table includes 2 million to 2.5 million clones, under 95% detected once. What was sequenced was naive CD4+ T cells from PBMCs. Subset in this sample: CD45RA+ positively selected. The receptors derive from a man aged 18 to 35 in good health. Some clones in this sample may be carry-over from other donors' samples.

This chain joins TRBV15 and TRBJ1-6, with D hard to call. The ends were cut back, 0 bases at V and 7 bases at J, with 1 base in the middle. The V gene's germline CDR1 is LNHNV and CDR2 YYDKDF (reference sequence). The CDR3 runs 12 residues. DNA of the CDR3: TGTGCCACCAGCAGAGACAATTCACCCCTCCACTTT. This codes for CATSRDNSPLHF. Looking up the rest from reference TRBV15 and TRBJ1-6 gives the full variable domain: DAMVIQNPRYQVTQFGKPVTLSCSQTLNHNVMYWYQQKSSQAPKLLFHYYDKDFNNEADTPDNFQSRRPNTSFCFLDIRSPGLGDTAMYLCATSRDNSPLHFGNGTRLTVT.

This clone showed up just a few times. The J gene is TRBJ1-2, the V gene TRBV2, with 9 bases that match TRBD1. The J segment lost 7 bases and the V segment lost 6 bases, leaving 9 bases of the junction unmatched. The CDR3 has 14 residues. CDR1 is SNHLY and CDR2 is FYNNEI in the germline V gene. The CDR3 loop reads CASRPATGGTGYTF. Written as DNA, the CDR3 is TGTGCCAGCAGACCCGCCACAGGGGGCACTGGCTACACCTTC.

V gene TRBV4-3 combines with J gene TRBJ2-7; tentative D call: TRBD2 (6 bases). In germline, CDR1 is LGHNA, CDR2 YSLEER. The CDR3 length is 14 residues. Trimming pared 0 bases from V and 2 bases from J, leaving 8 bases between. The CDR3 region is CASSQEAGTYEQYF. The CDR3, as DNA: TGCGCCAGCAGCCAAGAGGCGGGGACCTACGAGCAGTACTTC.

The rearrangement joins TRBV4-1 to TRBJ2-3, with 13 positions matching TRBD2. Germline V CDR1 and CDR2: MGHRA, YSYEKL. J gave up 8 bases and V 0 bases, and 8 bases lay outside the gene matches. The CDR3 is made up of 17 amino acids. CDR3 DNA sequence: TGCGCCAGCAGCCAAGAACCCGGGACTAGCGGGATAGCTACGCAGTATTTT. Its protein is CASSQEPGTSGIATQYF.

This clone was detected only once. The chain joins TRBV29-1 to TRBJ1-1; no reliable D call. Germline V gene sequence: CDR1 SQVTM, CDR2 ANQGSEA. Between the trimmed V and J ends, which lost 5 bases and 3 bases, there was a span of 13 bases. The CDR3 contains 13 residues. The CDR3 is CSVTVLRDTEAFF. For the CDR3, the DNA is TGCAGCGTTACGGTTCTGAGGGACACTGAAGCTTTCTTT.

The chain links TRBV10-3 to TRBJ2-7; 9 nucleotides match TRBD1. The CDR3 sequence is 14 residues long. Germline V gives CDR1 ENHRY, CDR2 SYGVKD. Germline trimming cut 6 bases from V and 6 bases from J; bases unmatched to any gene: 9. DNA of the CDR3: TGTGCCATCAGCCGAGACAGGGGGACGTTCGAGCAGTACTTC. Residues: CAISRDRGTFEQYF.

The genes are TRBV25-1 and TRBJ2-7; no clear D gene. The V end was cut by 5 bases, the J end by 3 bases, with 5 bases between. Per germline, CDR1 MGHDK and CDR2 SYGVNS. This CDR3 is 11 amino acids long. CDR3 DNA: TGTGCCAGCAGTACCTACTACGAGCAGTACTTC. It encodes CASSTYYEQYF.

The chain carries TRBV28 and TRBJ2-7; D remains ambiguous. The V and J ends lost 2 bases and 6 bases respectively, with 17 bases between them. The CDR3 contains 15 residues. The V gene's germline CDR1 is MDHEN and CDR2 SYDVKM. The CDR3 DNA reads TGTGCCAGCAGTTTAACGACACACTTGAGGAGCGAGCAGTACTTC. Protein sequence: CASSLTTHLRSEQYF.

This clone was found a few times. The chain recombines TRBV7-3 with TRBJ1-1; 7 bases fit TRBD1. The germline V gene has CDR1 SGHTA and CDR2 FQGTGA. This CDR3 contains 17 residues. The V gene end was trimmed by 2 bases and the J gene end by 4 bases; junction bases not matched to a gene: 13. DNA of the CDR3: TGTGCCAGCAGCTTAGGGGGGACAGATCTACAGGTCACTGAAGCTTTCTTT. Its translation is CASSLGGTDLQVTEAFF.

The chain links TRBV6-5 to TRBJ1-2; possibly TRBD1 for D (5 bases). CDR1 and CDR2 from the germline V gene are MNHEY and SVGAGI. This CDR3 has 15 amino acids. V gave up 6 bases and J gave up 4 bases, with 18 bases separating them. CDR3 coding DNA: TGTGCCAGCAGAGGGAGCTGGGGGGTTACCTATGGCTACACCTTC. Its translation is CASRGSWGVTYGYTF.

This clone was observed once. The same CDR3 also results from other DNA sequences found in this sample. V and J are TRBV28 and TRBJ1-2; unclear D gene. V lost 2 bases and J lost 1, with 5 bases in between. Germline V gene data show CDR1 as MDHEN and CDR2 as SYDVKM. The CDR3 runs to 13 residues. The CDR3 here is CASSLPSNYGYTF. Written as DNA, the CDR3 is TGTGCCAGCAGTTTACCCAGTAACTATGGCTACACCTTC.

The gene calls are TRBV27 and TRBJ2-5; TRBD2 agrees at 10 bases. Trimming at V came to 6 bases and at J to 3 bases, leaving 4 bases not matched to a gene. Germline V gene lookup returns CDR1 MNHEY and CDR2 SMNVEV (reference sequence). This CDR3 has 14 residues. CDR3 amino acids: CASSLAGVKETQYF. The CDR3 bases are TGTGCCAGCAGCCTAGCGGGAGTAAAAGAGACCCAGTACTTC.

This clone was recorded once. In the same sample, other DNA sequences code for this CDR3. This chain links TRBV27 with TRBJ2-7; D call uncertain. The CDR3 is made up of 14 amino acids. V was pared by 5 bases and J by 0 bases, with 11 bases between. CDR1 and CDR2 (germline): MNHEY, SMNVEV (reference sequence). In nucleotides, the CDR3 is TGTGCCAGCAGTCTCTCTCGGAACTCCTACGAGCAGTACTTC. Its protein is CASSLSRNSYEQYF.

This clone has only one observation. The chain couples TRBV28 to TRBJ1-1; 7 nucleotides align to TRBD1. Germline-derived CDR1 and CDR2 are MDHEN and SYDVKM. This CDR3 contains 15 residues. Trimming removed 8 bases from V and 4 bases from J; junction bases left unmatched: 13. CDR3 region: CASQPRTGSFTEAFF. The DNA for the CDR3 is TGTGCCAGCCAGCCCAGGACAGGTTCCTTCACTGAAGCTTTCTTT.

The chain uses TRBV9 and TRBJ2-7; tentatively, D is TRBD1 (5 bases). The germline V and J ends were trimmed by 0 bases and 2 bases, with 12 bases remaining between them. Germline V gives CDR1 SGDLS, CDR2 YYNGEE. CDR3 length equals 15 residues. CDR3 nucleotide sequence: TGTGCCAGCAGCGTAGGTAAGGGGTTCACCTACGAGCAGTACTTC. It is translated as CASSVGKGFTYEQYF.

The J gene is TRBJ2-7, the V gene TRBV19; TRBD1 might be the D (5 bases). The CDR3 has 13 amino acids. Germline CDR1 and CDR2: LNHDA and SQIVND (reference sequence). Trimming stripped 6 bases from V and 1 base from J, with 10 bases between. The CDR3 protein is CASSRQQSYEQYF. The CDR3 nucleotides read TGTGCCAGTAGCCGACAGCAATCCTACGAGCAGTACTTC.